This TCR beta chain was captured by sequencing in a study of blood T cell repertoires in COVID-19. Study-level background: Acute-phase and convalescent COVID-19 samples originated in the United States, Italy and Spain. In each case, the material was cDNA or gDNA derived from T cells, B-cell-depleted T cells, or PBMCs.

V shed 7 bases and J 5 bases; nucleotides not matched to a gene: 10. CDR3 length: 14 residues. Germline CDR1 reads SGHRS; CDR2 reads YFSETQ. Original methodology: Reference gene primer amplification yielded estimated nucleated cell counts. Repertoires were generated with immunoSEQ multiplex PCR, while TCRdb's copy carries only in-frame clones and drops some. V, J and clone size are those of that table, while D and trimming were read from the DNA. The repertoire holds 120,000 to 150,000 clones, 70% to 90% seen once, with about 2.6% in the top ten. The chain is built from TRBV5-1 and TRBJ1-2, with 8 bases fitting TRBD1. Input material: peripheral blood. The TCR was taken from a human donor with acute or convalescent COVID-19. The donor label of this sample is uncertain. CDR3 DNA: TGCGCCAGCTCCCCCACCGGGACAGGTTATGGCTACACCTTC. Protein: CASSPTGTGYGYTF.